This T cell receptor beta chain was retrieved from a study of blood T cell repertoires in COVID-19. Overall study: The analysed material was cDNA or gDNA that came from T cells, B-cell-depleted T cells, or PBMCs.

CDR3 length: 17 amino acids. With V trimmed by 0 bases and J by 6 bases, 8 bases remained unmatched. Germline assignment: CDR1 SGHDT and CDR2 YYEEEE. Seattle enrolled patients during active infection and tracked them longitudinally. Original handling: Reference gene primer amplification in the assay estimated nucleated cell counts. Produced via immunoSEQ multiplex PCR; TCRdb's table is partial and in-frame only. V and J calls and clone size are those listed in that table; D and trimming were worked out from the DNA. The sample shows around 260,000 clones, around 87% of them seen only once. The source of this sequence is a woman in her fifties or sixties with COVID-19, enrolled during active disease. Specimen: peripheral blood. The gene calls are TRBV5-6 and TRBJ2-2; 10 positions match TRBD2. CDR3 DNA sequence: TGTGCCAGCAGCTTGGTGACTAGCGGGTGGGACGCCGGGGAGCTGTTTTTT. It yields the protein CASSLVTSGWDAGELFF.